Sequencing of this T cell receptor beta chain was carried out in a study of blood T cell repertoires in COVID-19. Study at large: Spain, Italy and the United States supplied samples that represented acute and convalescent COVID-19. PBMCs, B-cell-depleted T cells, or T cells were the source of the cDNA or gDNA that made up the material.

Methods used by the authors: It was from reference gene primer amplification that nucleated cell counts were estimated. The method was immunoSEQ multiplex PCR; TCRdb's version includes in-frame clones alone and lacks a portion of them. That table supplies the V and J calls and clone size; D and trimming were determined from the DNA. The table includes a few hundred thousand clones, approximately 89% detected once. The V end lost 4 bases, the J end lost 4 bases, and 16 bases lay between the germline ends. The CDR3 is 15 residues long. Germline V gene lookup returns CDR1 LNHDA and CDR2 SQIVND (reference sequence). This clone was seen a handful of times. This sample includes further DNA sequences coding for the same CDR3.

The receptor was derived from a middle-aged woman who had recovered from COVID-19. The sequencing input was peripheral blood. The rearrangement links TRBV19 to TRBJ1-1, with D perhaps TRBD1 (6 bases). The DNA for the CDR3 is TGTGCCAGTAGTAGAGGGGATCTAGGGGGCACTGAAGCTTTCTTT. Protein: CASSRGDLGGTEAFF.